A single T cell receptor beta chain is shown here with its context. This clonotype was recorded many times. The antigen it binds to is not known. No qualities accompany the bases; no much larger clone lies one base away. These data are taken from a study of T cells in Graves' hyperthyroidism and ophthalmopathy (dated by TCRdb to between 2019 and 2020). Regarding the complete study: Peripheral blood was collected at initial diagnosis, before any treatment. To identify TCR V-J signatures that set the groups apart, the researchers used a discovery cohort of 95 to 100 patients, made up of some 41 with Graves' ophthalmopathy and about 60 with stable Graves' hyperthyroidism. Whether ophthalmopathy could be predicted prospectively was tested in an independent validation cohort made up of 18 to 20 hyperthyroidism patients plus 17 patients who later progressed to ophthalmopathy. For training and testing, the 100 or so patients in the discovery cohort were randomly divided in a 7:3 ratio. Thyroid tissue and blood T-cell repertoires from about 6 Graves' hyperthyroidism patients were also compared in the study. Once sampling was done, hyperthyroidism patients were given methimazole at a starting dose of 30 mg daily, whereas ophthalmopathy patients were given high-dose intravenous methylprednisolone. According to the paper, TCR Vbeta CDR3 sequencing was carried out on approximately 140 peripheral blood samples, which came from fewer than 50 ophthalmopathy, around 74 hyperthyroidism and roughly 17 progressor patients. The paper's findings and limits, for the study overall: No statistical method was used to set the sample size in advance, and investigators knew the group allocation. Ophthalmopathy was separated from stable hyperthyroidism by a 13 V-J signature model, with approximately 90% sensitivity and 81% to 82% specificity obtained in cross-validation and 80%/75% obtained in testing. In validation, progression to ophthalmopathy was predicted by the model with about 70% sensitivity and around 75% specificity, a median of roughly six months before onset. Blood samples also contained most of the expanded thyroid clonotypes (frequency above 0.001), which suggests that blood repertoires may reflect thyroid immune responses.

The TCR beta CDR3 regions were amplified from RNA transcripts. For the first round of RT-PCR on the TCR CDR3, the HTBI primer set was used together with the Qiagen OneStep RT-PCR kit. A second multiplex PCR round built the libraries, followed by size selection and purification. The libraries were sequenced on an Illumina HiSeq2000 using paired-end 100 bp reads. In the source study's methods: SOAPnuke was used to process the raw data, removing reads that contained adapters or uncalled bases, had a mean Phred below 15, or lacked an exact match to the constant primer or identifier. High-quality paired reads were merged using COPE v1.2.5, and each unique nucleotide sequence was defined as a clonotype. MiTCR v1.1 was used to align the clonotypes against IMGT TRBV, TRBD and TRBJ reference segments. The analysis included only V-J combinations with a frequency above 0.0001, which together covered 98% to 99.2% of the repertoires. The TCS score was defined as F50 (clonal expansion) divided by E x V (chaos), with BLOSUM62-based TCRdist calculated between CDR3 peptides within each V-J. Welch's t-statistics and random forest reduced roughly 500 V-J features to some 14, which were used in a naive Bayes classifier (R e1071). The public reads were reprocessed in TCRdb via fastp at Q25 and MiXCR, keeping in-frame beta chains. Entries that share a CDR3 protein sequence are merged under the most common genes and DNA. These V and J calls are TCRdb output, not the study's own analysis. For this sample the table gives under 200,000 distinct CDR3 sequences, of which around 8.9% were detected only once. Of the sample, approximately 20% is held by the ten largest clones.

Hyperthyroidism patients were aged 18 to 65 years and newly diagnosed, with disease duration of less than 2 months. Exclusion was applied to patients with uncontrolled infections, other autoimmune diseases, pregnancy or lactation. Diagnoses were based on clinical symptoms, serum thyroxine and TRAb, thyroid ultrasound and orbital computed tomography. For progressor patients, blood was drawn at the first diagnosis of hyperthyroidism, before any ophthalmopathy symptoms had appeared. Ficoll-Paque density gradient centrifugation was used to isolate PBMCs from approximately 11 ml of fresh peripheral blood. Progressor patients were first diagnosed with Graves' hyperthyroidism and then developed ophthalmopathy during follow-up. Total RNA was extracted using Trizol reagent, and RNA quality was assessed on an Agilent 2100 Bioanalyzer. In the germline V gene, CDR1 corresponds to MNHNS and CDR2 to SASEGT. The CDR3 runs 12 amino acids, cysteine and phenylalanine included. The sequence is cut down to CDR3 DNA, 36 bases in frame from base 1. V and J are truncated by 6 bases and 2 bases respectively, leaving an intervening sequence of 7 bases.

Source material: blood. The sequence was collected from a woman in her late teens or twenties with Graves' hyperthyroidism that later progressed to Graves' ophthalmopathy. The chain employs TRBV6-1 and TRBJ1-2, with the D gene not confidently named. CDR3 sequence: CASSGRNYGYTF. The nucleotides are TGTGCCAGCAGCGGACGGAACTATGGCTACACCTTC.